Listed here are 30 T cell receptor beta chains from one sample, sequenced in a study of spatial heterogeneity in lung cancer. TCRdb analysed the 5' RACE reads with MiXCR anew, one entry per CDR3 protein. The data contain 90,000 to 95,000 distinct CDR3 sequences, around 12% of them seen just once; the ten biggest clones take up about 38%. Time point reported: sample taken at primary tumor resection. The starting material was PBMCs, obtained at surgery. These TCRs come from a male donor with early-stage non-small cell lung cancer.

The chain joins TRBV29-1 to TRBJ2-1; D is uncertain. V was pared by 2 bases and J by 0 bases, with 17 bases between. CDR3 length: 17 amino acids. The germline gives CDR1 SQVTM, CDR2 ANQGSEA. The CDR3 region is CSVENRRDSSSYNEQFF. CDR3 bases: TGCAGCGTTGAAAATAGGAGAGATTCAAGCTCCTACAATGAGCAGTTCTTC.

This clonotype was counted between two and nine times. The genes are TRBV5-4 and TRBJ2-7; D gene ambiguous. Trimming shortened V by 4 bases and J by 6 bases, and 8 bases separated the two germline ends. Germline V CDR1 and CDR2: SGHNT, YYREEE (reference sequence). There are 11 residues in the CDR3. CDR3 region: CASSNQGEQYF. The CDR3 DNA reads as TGTGCCAGCAGCAACCAAGGCGAGCAGTACTTC.

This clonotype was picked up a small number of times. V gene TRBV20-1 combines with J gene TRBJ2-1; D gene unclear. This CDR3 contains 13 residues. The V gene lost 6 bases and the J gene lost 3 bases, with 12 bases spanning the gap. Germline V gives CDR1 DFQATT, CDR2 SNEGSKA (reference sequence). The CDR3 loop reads CSALPSVYNEQFF. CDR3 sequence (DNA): TGCAGTGCCCTCCCCTCCGTCTACAATGAGCAGTTCTTC.

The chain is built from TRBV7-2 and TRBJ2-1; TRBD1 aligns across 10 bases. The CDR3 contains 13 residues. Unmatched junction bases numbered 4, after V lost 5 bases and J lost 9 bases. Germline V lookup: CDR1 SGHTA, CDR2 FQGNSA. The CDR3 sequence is CASSLDRGGEQFF. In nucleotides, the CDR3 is TGTGCCAGCAGCCTGGACAGGGGGGGTGAGCAGTTCTTC. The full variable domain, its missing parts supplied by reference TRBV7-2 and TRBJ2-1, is GAGVSQSPSNKVTEKGKDVELRCDPISGHTALYWYRQSLGQGLEFLIYFQGNSAPDKSGLPSDRFSAERTGGSVSTLTIQRTQQEDSAVYLCASSLDRGGEQFFGPGTRLTVL.

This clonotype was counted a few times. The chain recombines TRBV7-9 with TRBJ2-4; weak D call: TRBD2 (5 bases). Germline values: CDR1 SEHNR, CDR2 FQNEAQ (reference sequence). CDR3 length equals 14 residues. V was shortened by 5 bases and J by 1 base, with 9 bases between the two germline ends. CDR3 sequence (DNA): TGTGCCAGCAGCCGTGGCGGGGCCAAAAACATTCAGTACTTC. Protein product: CASSRGGAKNIQYF.

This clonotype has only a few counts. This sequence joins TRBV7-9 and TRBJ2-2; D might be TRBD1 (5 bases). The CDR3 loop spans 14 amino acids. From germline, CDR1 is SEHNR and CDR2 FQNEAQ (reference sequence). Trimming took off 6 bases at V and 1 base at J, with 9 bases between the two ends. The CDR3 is CASRPTENTGELFF. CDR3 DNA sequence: TGTGCCAGCAGGCCGACAGAGAACACCGGGGAGCTGTTTTTT.

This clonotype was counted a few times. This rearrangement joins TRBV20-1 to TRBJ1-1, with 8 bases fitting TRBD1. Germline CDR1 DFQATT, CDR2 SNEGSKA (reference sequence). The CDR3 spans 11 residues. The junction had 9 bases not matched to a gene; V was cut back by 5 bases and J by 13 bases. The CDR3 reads CSADRGHGFFF. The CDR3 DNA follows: TGCAGTGCTGACAGGGGTCACGGGTTTTTCTTT.

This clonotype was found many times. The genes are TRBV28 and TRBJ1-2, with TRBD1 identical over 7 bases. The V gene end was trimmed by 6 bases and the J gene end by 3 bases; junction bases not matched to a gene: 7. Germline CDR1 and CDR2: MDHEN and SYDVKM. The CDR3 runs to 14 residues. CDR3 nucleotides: TGTGCCAGCAGAAATGACAGGGAGTACTATGGCTACACCTTC. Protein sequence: CASRNDREYYGYTF.

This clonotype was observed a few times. In DNA, the CDR3 is TGTGCCAGCAGCGTAACTAGCGATTCGAACGAGCAGTACTTC. Residues: CASSVTSDSNEQYF. The gene calls are TRBV9 and TRBJ2-7, with TRBD2 matching over 7 bases. CDR1 is SGDLS and CDR2 is YYNGEE in the germline V gene. Losses at the gene ends were 1 base for V and 5 bases for J; bases not matched to a gene: 6. The CDR3 spans 14 residues. Supplemented by reference TRBV9 and TRBJ2-7, the full variable domain reads DSGVTQTPKHLITATGQRVTLRCSPRSGDLSVYWYQQSLDQGLQFLIQYYNGEERAKGNILERFSAQQFPDLHSELNLSSLELGDSALYFCASSVTSDSNEQYFGPGTRLTVT.

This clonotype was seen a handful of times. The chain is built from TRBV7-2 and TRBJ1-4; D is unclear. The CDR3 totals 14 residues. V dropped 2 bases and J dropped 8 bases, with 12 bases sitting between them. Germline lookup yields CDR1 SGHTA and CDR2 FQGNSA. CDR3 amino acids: CASSLSRIGEKLFF. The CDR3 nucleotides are TGTGCCAGCAGCTTATCCAGGATTGGGGAAAAACTGTTTTTT.

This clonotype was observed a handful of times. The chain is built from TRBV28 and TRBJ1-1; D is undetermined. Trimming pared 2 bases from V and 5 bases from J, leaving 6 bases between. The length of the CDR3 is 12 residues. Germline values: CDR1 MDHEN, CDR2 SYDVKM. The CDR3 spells CASSLMRTEAFF. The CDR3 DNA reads TGTGCCAGCAGTTTAATGCGGACTGAAGCTTTCTTT.

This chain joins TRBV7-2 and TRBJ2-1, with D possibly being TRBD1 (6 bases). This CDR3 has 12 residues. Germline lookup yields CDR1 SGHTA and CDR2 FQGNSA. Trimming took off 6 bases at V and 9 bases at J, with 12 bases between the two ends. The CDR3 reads CASSPGVGEQFF. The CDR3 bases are TGTGCCAGCAGTCCAGGGGTCGGTGAGCAGTTCTTC.

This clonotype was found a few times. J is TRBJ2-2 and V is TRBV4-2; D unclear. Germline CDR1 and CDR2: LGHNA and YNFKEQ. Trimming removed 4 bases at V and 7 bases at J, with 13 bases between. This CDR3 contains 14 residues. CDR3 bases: TGTGCCAGCAGCCCCTCTAGTAGTCGCGGGGAGCTGTTTTTT. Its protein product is CASSPSSSRGELFF.

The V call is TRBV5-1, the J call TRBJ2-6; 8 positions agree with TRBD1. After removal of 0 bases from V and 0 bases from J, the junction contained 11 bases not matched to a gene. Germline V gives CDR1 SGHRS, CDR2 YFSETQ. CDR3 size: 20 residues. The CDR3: CASSLVIRAGGASGANVLTF. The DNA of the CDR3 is TGCGCCAGCAGCTTGGTTATTCGGGCAGGGGGCGCCTCTGGGGCCAACGTCCTGACTTTC.

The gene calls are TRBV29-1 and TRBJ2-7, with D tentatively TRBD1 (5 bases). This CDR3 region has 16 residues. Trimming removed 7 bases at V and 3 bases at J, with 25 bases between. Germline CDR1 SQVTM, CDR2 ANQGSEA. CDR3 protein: CSARVVAGHQNYEQYF. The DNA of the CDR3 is TGCAGCGCAAGAGTGGTCGCCGGACACCAAAACTACGAGCAGTACTTC.

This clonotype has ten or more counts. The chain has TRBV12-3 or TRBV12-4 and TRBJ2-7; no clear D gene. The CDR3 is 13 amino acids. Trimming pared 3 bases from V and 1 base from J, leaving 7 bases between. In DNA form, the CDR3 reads TGTGCCAGCAGTTTTGGCCAGTCCTACGAGCAGTACTTC. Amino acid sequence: CASSFGQSYEQYF.

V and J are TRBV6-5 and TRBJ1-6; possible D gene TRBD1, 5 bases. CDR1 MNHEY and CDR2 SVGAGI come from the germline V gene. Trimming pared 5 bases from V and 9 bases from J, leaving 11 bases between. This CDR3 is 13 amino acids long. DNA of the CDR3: TGTGCCAGCAGTCGACCACAGGCTTCACCCCTCCACTTT. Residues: CASSRPQASPLHF.

The CDR3 region has the DNA TGTGCCAGCAGTTACTTGGGGCAACGGGGAGAGACCCAGTACTTC. It specifies CASSYLGQRGETQYF. The gene calls are TRBV6-5 and TRBJ2-5, with D perhaps matching TRBD1 or TRBD2 (5 bases each). Germline lookup yields CDR1 MNHEY and CDR2 SVGAGI. This CDR3 region has 15 residues. V lost 1 base, J lost 4 bases, and 13 bases lay in between.

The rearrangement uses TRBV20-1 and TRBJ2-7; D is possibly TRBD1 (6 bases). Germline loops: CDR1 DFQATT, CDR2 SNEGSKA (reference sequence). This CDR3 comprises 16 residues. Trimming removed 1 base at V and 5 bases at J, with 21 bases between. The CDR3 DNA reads TGCAGTGCTAGAGCCCCGGGGACAAAGCGTGGCCACGAGCAGTACTTC. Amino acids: CSARAPGTKRGHEQYF.

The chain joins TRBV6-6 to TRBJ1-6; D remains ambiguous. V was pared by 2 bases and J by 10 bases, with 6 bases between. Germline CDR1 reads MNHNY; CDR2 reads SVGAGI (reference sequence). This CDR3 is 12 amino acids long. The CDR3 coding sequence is TGTGCCAGCAGTTACGAACTATCACCCCTCCACTTT. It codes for CASSYELSPLHF.

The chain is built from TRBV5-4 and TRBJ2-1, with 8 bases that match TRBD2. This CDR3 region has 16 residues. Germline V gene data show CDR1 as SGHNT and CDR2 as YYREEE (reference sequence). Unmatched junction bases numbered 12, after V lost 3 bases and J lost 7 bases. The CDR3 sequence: CASSSGLARQGNEQFF. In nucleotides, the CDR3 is TGTGCCAGCAGCTCCGGACTAGCCCGCCAGGGGAATGAGCAGTTCTTC.

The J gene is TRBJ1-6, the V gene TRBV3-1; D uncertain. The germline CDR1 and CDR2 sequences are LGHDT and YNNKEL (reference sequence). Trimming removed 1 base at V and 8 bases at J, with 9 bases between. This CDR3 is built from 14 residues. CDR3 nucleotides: TGTGCCAGCAGCCAAGTTCAGGAGGATTCACCCCTCCACTTT. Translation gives CASSQVQEDSPLHF.

The CDR3 sequence: CASSSSALAGVAKNIQYF. DNA for the CDR3: TGTGCCAGCAGCTCCAGTGCCCTAGCGGGAGTAGCCAAAAACATTCAGTACTTC. The chain has TRBV3-1 and TRBJ2-4, with 10 bases lining up with TRBD2. This CDR3 region has 18 residues. V dropped 5 bases and J dropped 0; count of bases not matched to a gene: 10. Germline lookup yields CDR1 LGHDT and CDR2 YNNKEL (reference sequence).

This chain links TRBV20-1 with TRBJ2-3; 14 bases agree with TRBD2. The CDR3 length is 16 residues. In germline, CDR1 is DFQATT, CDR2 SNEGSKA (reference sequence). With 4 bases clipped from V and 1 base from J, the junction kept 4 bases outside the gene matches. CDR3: CSANPGLAGGTDTQYF. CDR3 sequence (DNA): TGCAGTGCTAACCCGGGACTAGCGGGGGGCACAGATACGCAGTATTTT.

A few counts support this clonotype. Here the CDR3 reads CSVAPGLGSEVYF. The CDR3 DNA reads TGCAGCGTGGCTCCGGGACTCGGGTCTGAGGTGTACTTC. The genes are TRBV29-1 and TRBJ2-7; D possibly corresponds to TRBD2 (6 bases). V lost 6 bases, J lost 12 bases, and 24 bases lay in between. The CDR3 sequence is 13 residues long. CDR1 and CDR2 from the germline V gene are SQVTM and ANQGSEA.

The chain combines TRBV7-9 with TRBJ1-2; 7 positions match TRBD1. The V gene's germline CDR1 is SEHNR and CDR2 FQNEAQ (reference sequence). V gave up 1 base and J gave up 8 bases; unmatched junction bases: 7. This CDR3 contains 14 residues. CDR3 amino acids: CASSLEYRGSGYTF. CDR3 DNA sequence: TGTGCCAGCAGCTTAGAGTACAGGGGATCCGGCTACACCTTC. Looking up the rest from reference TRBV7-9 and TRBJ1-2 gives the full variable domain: DTGVSQNPRHKITKRGQNVTFRCDPISEHNRLYWYRQTLGQGPEFLTYFQNEAQLEKSRLLSDRFSAERPKGSFSTLEIQRTEQGDSAMYLCASSLEYRGSGYTFGSGTRLTVV.

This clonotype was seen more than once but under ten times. The DNA of the CDR3 is TGTGCCAGCGGCAAGATACAGAGCTCTGGAAACACCATATATTTT. Translation gives CASGKIQSSGNTIYF. The chain is built from TRBV4-2 and TRBJ1-3, with D uncertain. The CDR3 runs 15 residues. The V end lost 8 bases, the J end lost 0 bases, and 14 bases lay between the germline ends. Germline lookup yields CDR1 LGHNA and CDR2 YNFKEQ.

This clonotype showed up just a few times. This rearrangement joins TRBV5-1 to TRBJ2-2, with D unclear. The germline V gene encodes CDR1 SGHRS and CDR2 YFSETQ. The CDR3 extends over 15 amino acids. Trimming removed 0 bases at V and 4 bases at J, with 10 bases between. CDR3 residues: CASSLVLSTTGELFF. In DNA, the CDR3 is TGCGCCAGCAGCTTGGTGCTCAGCACCACCGGGGAGCTGTTTTTT.

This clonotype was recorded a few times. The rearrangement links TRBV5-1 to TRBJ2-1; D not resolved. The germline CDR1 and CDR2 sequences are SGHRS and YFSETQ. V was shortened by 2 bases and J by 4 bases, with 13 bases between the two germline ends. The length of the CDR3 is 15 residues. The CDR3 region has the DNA TGCGCCAGCAGCTTCACGCTTACCAATTACAATGAGCAGTTCTTC. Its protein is CASSFTLTNYNEQFF. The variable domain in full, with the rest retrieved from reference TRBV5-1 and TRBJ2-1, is KAGVTQTPRYLIKTRGQQVTLSCSPISGHRSVSWYQQTPGQGLQFLFEYFSETQRNKGNFPGRFSGRQFSNSRSEMNVSTLELGDSALYLCASSFTLTNYNEQFFGPGTRLTVL.

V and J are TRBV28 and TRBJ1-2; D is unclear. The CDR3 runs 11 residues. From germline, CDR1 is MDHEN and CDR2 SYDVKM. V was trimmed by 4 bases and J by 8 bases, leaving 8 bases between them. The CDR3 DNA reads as TGTGCCAGCAGTTCTGGGGAAGGCTACACCTTC. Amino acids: CASSSGEGYTF.